These 3 T cell receptor beta chains were all obtained from the same sample, sequenced in a study of blood T cell repertoires in COVID-19. The data were produced by immunoSEQ multiplex PCR, yet TCRdb's version contains in-frame clones alone and is incomplete. The repertoire consists of about 130,000 clones, with 74% occurring once and the leading ten covering about 5.5%. The sequenced material came from peripheral blood. All receptors come from an older man with COVID-19, enrolled during active disease.

This sequence joins TRBV15 and TRBJ1-4; the D is unclear. The germline CDR1 and CDR2 sequences are LNHNV and YYDKDF (reference sequence). The CDR3 covers 16 residues. V dropped 0 bases and J dropped 0 bases, with 8 bases sitting between them. CDR3 amino acids: CATSRDRGSTNEKLFF. The DNA for the CDR3 is TGTGCCACCAGCAGAGATCGCGGGTCAACTAATGAAAAACTGTTTTTT.

The genes are TRBV20-1 and TRBJ2-1; 8 nucleotides line up with TRBD2. Germline loops: CDR1 DFQATT, CDR2 SNEGSKA (reference sequence). V lost 3 bases to trimming and J lost 4 bases; unmatched junction nucleotides: 5. The CDR3 has 14 amino acids. CDR3 region: CSASFSGDYNEQFF. Here the CDR3 DNA reads TGCAGTGCTAGTTTTAGCGGGGATTACAATGAGCAGTTCTTC.

The chain joins TRBV25-1 to TRBJ1-2, with 7 bases matching TRBD1. The CDR3 extends over 15 amino acids. The germline CDR1 and CDR2 sequences are MGHDK and SYGVNS. Trimming removed 2 bases from V and 5 bases from J; junction bases left unmatched: 8. In DNA form, the CDR3 reads TGTGCCAGCAGTGAAACCGGGACAGTGCAATATGGCTACACCTTC. This codes for CASSETGTVQYGYTF.